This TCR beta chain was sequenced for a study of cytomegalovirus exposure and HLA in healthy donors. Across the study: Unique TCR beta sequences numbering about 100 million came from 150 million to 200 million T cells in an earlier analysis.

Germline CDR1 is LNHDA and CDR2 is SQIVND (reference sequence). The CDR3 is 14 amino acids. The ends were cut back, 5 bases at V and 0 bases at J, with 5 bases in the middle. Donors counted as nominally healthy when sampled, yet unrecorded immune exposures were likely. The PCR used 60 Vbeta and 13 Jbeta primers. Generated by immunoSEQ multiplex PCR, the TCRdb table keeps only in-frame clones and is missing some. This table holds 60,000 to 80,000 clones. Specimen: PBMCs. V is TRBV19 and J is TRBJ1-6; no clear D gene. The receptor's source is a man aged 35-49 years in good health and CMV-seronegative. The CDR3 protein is CASSVSSYNSPLHF. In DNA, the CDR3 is TGTGCCAGTAGTGTGAGCTCCTATAATTCACCCCTCCACTTT.